This TCR beta chain was identified during a study of T-cell memory formation after mild COVID-19. The study, taken as a whole, reports: Second-wave clones reaching peak frequency on day 37 lacked confirmed SARS-CoV-2 specificity. Clones that contracted from day 15 to 85 were balanced CD4/CD8, while later expanders leaned CD4+. Among CD4+ contracting clones, most were CM and EM, and CD8+ ones EMRA.

This CDR3 is built from 14 residues. Germline CDR1 is LNHDA and CDR2 is SQIVND (reference sequence). Trimming cost V 10 bases and J 2 bases, with 18 bases left between them. Worth noting for this clonotype: The antigen remains undetermined.

TCRdb fed the 5' RACE reads into MiXCR, producing one record per CDR3 protein. Here the sample spans 240,000 or so distinct CDR3 sequences, approximately 9% being singletons. V usage is TRBV19 and J usage is TRBJ2-7; possibly TRBD2 for D (7 bases). Source material: PBMCs or a T cell subset sorted from them (not recorded which). This clonotype originated in a young man who had mild COVID-19 (a few samples of this study predate the infection). Cell type and time point are not known. The chain's CDR3 is CATTQGGVPYEQYF. The CDR3 DNA reads TGTGCCACCACCCAAGGGGGGGTCCCCTACGAGCAGTACTTC.